The present entry profiles one T cell receptor (beta chain) with its context. V lost 4 bases to trimming and J lost 0 bases, with 7 bases between them. The germline V gene encodes CDR1 KGHSH and CDR2 LQKENI. The CDR3 consists of 14 residues. These data originate in a study of blood T cell repertoires in COVID-19. Produced via immunoSEQ multiplex PCR; TCRdb's table is partial and in-frame only. This sample has about 150,000 clones, with 65% to 85% found just once. This TCR derives from a woman over 75 with acute or convalescent COVID-19. Material for sequencing was peripheral blood. The chain joins TRBV18 to TRBJ1-5, with a tentative D call TRBD1 (5 bases). Written as DNA, the CDR3 is TGTGCCAGCTCACGACAGAATAGCAATCAGCCCCAGCATTTT. Translated, it gives CASSRQNSNQPQHF.